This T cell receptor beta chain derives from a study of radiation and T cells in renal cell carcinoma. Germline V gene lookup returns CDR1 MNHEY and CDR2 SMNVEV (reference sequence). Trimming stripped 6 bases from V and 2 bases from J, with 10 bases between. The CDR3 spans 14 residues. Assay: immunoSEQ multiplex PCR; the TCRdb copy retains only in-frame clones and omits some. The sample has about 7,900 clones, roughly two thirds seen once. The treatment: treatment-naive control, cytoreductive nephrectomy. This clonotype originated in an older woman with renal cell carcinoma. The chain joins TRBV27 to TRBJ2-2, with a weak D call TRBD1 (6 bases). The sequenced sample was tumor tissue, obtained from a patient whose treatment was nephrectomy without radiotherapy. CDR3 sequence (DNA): TGTGCCAGCAGATGGGGGACAAACACCGGGGAGCTGTTTTTT. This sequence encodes CASRWGTNTGELFF.